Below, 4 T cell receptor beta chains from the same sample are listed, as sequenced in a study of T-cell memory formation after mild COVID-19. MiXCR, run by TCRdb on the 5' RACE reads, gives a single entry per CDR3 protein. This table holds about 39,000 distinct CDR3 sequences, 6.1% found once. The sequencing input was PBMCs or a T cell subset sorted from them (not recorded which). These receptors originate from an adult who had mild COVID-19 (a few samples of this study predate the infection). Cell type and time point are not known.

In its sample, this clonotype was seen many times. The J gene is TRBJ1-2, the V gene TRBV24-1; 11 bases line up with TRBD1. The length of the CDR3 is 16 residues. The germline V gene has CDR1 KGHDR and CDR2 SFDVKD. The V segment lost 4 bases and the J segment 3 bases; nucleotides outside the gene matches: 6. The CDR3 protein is CATSDLAGQGDYGYTF. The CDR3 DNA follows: TGTGCCACCAGTGACTTAGCGGGACAGGGGGACTATGGCTACACCTTC.

The CDR3 spells CAISADAGSEAFF. CDR3 coding DNA: TGTGCCATCAGTGCCGATGCCGGGAGTGAAGCTTTCTTT. The gene calls are TRBV10-3 and TRBJ1-1; unclear D gene. In germline, CDR1 is ENHRY, CDR2 SYGVKD. The CDR3 runs 13 residues. Between the trimmed V and J ends, which lost 4 bases and 7 bases, there was a span of 13 bases.

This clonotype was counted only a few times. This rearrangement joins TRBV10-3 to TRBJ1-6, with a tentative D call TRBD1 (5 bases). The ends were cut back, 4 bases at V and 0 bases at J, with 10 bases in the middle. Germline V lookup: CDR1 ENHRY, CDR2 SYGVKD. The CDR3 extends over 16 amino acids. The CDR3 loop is CAISGGESSYNSPLHF. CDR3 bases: TGTGCCATCAGTGGAGGGGAGAGCTCCTATAATTCACCCCTCCACTTT.

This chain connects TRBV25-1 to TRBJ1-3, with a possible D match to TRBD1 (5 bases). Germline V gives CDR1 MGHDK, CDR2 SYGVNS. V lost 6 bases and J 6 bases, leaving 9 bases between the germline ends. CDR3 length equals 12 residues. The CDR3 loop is CASSPGLNTIYF. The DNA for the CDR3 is TGTGCCAGCAGCCCAGGGCTAAACACCATATATTTT.